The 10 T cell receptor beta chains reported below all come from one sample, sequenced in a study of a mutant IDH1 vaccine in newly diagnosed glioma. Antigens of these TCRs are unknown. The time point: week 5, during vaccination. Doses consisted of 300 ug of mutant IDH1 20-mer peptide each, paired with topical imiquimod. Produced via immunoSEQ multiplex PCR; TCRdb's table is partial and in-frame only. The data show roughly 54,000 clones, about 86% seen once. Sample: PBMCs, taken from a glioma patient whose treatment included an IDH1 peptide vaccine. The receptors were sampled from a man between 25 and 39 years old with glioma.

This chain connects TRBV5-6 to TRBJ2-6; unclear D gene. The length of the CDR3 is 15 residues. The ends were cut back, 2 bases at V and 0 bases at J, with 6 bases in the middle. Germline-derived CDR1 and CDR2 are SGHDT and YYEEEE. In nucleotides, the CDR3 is TGTGCCAGCAGCTTTATAAGCTCTGGGGCCAACGTCCTGACTTTC. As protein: CASSFISSGANVLTF.

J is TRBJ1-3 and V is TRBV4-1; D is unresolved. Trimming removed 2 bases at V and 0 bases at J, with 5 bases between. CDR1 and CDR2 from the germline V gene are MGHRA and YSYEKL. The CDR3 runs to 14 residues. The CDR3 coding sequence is TGCGCCAGCAGCCAACAGAGCTCTGGAAACACCATATATTTT. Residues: CASSQQSSGNTIYF.

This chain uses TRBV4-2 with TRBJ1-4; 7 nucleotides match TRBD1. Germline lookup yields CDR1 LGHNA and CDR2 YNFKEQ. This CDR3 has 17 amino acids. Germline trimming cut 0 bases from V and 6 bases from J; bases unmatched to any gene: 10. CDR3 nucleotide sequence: TGTGCCAGCAGCCAAGATGACCTAGCAGGGGGAGATGAAAAACTGTTTTTT. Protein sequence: CASSQDDLAGGDEKLFF.

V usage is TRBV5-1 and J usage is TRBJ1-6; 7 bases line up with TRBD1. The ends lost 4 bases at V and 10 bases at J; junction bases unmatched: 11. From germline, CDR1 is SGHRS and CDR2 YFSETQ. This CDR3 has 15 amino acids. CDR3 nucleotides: TGCGCCAGCAGCGGGGGGGACAGTTGGGAATCACCCCTCCACTTT. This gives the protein CASSGGDSWESPLHF.

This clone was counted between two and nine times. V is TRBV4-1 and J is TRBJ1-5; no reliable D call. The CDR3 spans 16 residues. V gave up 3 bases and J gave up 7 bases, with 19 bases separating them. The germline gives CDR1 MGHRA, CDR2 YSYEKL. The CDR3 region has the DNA TGCGCCAGCAGCCAGTCCTCCGGGCCCTTTGGGCAGCCCCAGCATTTT. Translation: CASSQSSGPFGQPQHF.

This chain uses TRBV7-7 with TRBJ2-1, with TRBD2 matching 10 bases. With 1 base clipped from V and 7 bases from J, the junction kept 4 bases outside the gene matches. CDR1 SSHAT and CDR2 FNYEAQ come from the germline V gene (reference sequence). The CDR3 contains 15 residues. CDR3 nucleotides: TGTGCCAGCAGCTTAGAAGGTAGCGGGGGGAATGAGCAGTTCTTC. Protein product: CASSLEGSGGNEQFF.

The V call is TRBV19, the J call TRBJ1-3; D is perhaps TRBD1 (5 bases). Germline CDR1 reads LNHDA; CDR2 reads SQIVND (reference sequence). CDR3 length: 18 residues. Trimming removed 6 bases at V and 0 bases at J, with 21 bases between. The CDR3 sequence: CASRPIGGRSPSGNTIYF. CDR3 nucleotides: TGTGCCAGTAGACCAATCGGGGGTAGGTCTCCCTCTGGAAACACCATATATTTT.

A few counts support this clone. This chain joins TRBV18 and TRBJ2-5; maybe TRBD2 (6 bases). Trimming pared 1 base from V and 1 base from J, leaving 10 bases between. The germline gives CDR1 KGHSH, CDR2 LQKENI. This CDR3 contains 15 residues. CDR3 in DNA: TGTGCCAGCTCACCACGGGCGGAGGGCCAAGAGACCCAGTACTTC. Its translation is CASSPRAEGQETQYF.

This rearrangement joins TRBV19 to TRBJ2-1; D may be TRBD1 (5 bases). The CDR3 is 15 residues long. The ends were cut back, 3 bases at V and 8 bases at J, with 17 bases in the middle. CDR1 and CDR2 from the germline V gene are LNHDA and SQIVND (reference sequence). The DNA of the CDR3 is TGTGCCAGTAGTATGGGGCAGGGAATCAGGGATGAGCAGTTCTTC. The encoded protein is CASSMGQGIRDEQFF. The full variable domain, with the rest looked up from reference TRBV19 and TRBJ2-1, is DGGITQSPKYLFRKEGQNVTLSCEQNLNHDAMYWYRQDPGQGLRLIYYSQIVNDFQKGDIAEGYSVSREKKESFPLTVTSAQKNPTAFYLCASSMGQGIRDEQFFGPGTRLTVL.

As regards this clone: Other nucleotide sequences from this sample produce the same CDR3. The CDR3 sequence is CASSRTDTQYF. DNA for the CDR3: TGTGCCAGTAGTCGCACAGATACGCAGTATTTT. This chain uses TRBV19 with TRBJ2-3; D gene ambiguous. This CDR3 is built from 11 residues. Trimming left V 5 bases short and J 1 base short, with 1 base between. Germline CDR1 is LNHDA and CDR2 is SQIVND (reference sequence).